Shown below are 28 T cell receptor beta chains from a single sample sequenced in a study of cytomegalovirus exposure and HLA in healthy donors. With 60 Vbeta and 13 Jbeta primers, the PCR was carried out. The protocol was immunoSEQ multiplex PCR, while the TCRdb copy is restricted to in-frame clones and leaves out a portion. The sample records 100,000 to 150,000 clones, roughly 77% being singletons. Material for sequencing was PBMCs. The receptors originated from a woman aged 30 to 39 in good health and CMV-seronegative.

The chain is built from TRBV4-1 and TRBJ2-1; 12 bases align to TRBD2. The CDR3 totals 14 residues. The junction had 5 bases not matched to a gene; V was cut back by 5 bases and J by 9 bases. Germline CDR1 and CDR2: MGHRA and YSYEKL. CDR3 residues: CASSSGLAGTEQFF. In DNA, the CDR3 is TGCGCCAGCAGCTCCGGACTAGCGGGAACTGAGCAGTTCTTC.

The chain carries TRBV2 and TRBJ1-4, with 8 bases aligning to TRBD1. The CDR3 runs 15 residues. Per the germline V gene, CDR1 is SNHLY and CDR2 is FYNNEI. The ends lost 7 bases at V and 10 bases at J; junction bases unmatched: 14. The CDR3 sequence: CASTTGRTGNGKLFF. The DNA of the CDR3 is TGTGCCAGCACCACGGGGAGGACAGGGAACGGAAAACTGTTTTTT.

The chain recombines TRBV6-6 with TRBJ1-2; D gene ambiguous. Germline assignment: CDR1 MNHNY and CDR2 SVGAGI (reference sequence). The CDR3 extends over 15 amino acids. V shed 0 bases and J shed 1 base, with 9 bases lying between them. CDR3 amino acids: CASSYSGALNYGYTF. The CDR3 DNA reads TGTGCCAGCAGTTACTCTGGAGCTCTTAACTATGGCTACACCTTC.

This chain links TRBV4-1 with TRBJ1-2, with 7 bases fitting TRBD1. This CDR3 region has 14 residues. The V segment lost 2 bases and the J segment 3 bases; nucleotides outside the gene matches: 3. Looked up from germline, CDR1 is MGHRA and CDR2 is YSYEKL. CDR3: CASSQLTGYYGYTF. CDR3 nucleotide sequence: TGCGCCAGCAGCCAATTGACAGGGTACTATGGCTACACCTTC.

CDR3 residues: CASTKSTGGINTEAFF. The CDR3 coding sequence is TGTGCCAGTACCAAATCGACAGGGGGCATAAACACTGAAGCTTTCTTT. The V gene is TRBV19, the J gene TRBJ1-1, with TRBD1 matching over 10 bases. Trimming took 7 bases from V and 2 from J; bases not matched to a gene: 10. Germline V gene sequence: CDR1 LNHDA, CDR2 SQIVND (reference sequence). The CDR3 runs to 16 residues.

The CDR3 bases are TGTGCCAGCAGCTTAGGGACGGGACACAGATACAATGAGCAGTTCTTC. It yields the protein CASSLGTGHRYNEQFF. V gene TRBV11-2 combines with J gene TRBJ2-1; possibly TRBD1 for D (6 bases). CDR3 length: 16 residues. Germline-derived CDR1 and CDR2 are SGHAT and FQNNGV. With 1 base removed from V and 4 bases from J, the gap between germline ends came to 14 bases. The variable domain in full, with the rest retrieved from reference TRBV11-2 and TRBJ2-1, is EAGVAQSPRYKIIEKRQSVAFWCNPISGHATLYWYQQILGQGPKLLIQFQNNGVVDDSQLPKDRFSAERLKGVDSTLKIQPAKLEDSAVYLCASSLGTGHRYNEQFFGPGTRLTVL.

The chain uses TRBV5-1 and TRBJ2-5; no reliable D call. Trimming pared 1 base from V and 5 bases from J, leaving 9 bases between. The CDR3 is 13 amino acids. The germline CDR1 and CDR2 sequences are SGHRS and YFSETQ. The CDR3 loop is CASSLSGLETQYF. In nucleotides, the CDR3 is TGCGCCAGCAGCTTGTCAGGCCTGGAGACCCAGTACTTC.

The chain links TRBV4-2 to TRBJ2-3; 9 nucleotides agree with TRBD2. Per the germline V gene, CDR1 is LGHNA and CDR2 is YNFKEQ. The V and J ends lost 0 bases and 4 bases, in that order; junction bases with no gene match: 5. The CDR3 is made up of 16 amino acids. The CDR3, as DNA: TGTGCCAGCAGCCAAGAGAGCGGCGGGAGGGCAGATACGCAGTATTTT. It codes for CASSQESGGRADTQYF.

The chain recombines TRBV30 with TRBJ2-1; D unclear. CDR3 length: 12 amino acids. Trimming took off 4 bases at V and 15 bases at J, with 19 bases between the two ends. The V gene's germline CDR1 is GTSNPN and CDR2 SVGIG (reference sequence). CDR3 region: CAWTQVPLRAFF. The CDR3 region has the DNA TGTGCCTGGACCCAGGTTCCCCTACGCGCGTTCTTC.

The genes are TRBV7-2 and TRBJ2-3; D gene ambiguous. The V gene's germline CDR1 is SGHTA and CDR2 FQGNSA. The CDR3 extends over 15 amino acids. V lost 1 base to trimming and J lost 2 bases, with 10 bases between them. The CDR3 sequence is CASSLGLLYTDTQYF. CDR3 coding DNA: TGTGCCAGCAGCTTAGGGTTACTATACACAGATACGCAGTATTTT. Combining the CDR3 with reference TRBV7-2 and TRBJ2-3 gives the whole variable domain GAGVSQSPSNKVTEKGKDVELRCDPISGHTALYWYRQSLGQGLEFLIYFQGNSAPDKSGLPSDRFSAERTGGSVSTLTIQRTQQEDSAVYLCASSLGLLYTDTQYFGPGTRLTVL.

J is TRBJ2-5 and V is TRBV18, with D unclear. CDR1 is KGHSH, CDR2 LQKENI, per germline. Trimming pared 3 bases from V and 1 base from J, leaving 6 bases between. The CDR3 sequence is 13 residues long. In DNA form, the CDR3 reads TGTGCCAGCTCACCCGACATCCAAGAGACCCAGTACTTC. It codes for CASSPDIQETQYF.

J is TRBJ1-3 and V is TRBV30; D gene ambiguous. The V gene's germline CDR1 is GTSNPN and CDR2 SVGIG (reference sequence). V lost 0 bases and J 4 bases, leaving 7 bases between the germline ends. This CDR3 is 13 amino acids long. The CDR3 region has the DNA TGTGCCTGGAGTGTAAACGGGGGAAACACCATATATTTT. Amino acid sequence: CAWSVNGGNTIYF.

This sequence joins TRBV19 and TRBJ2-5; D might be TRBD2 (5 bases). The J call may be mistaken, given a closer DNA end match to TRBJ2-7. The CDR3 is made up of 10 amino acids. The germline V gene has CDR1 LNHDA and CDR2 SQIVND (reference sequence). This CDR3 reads CEMRAYEQYF. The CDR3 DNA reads TGTGAAATGAGGGCCTACGAGCAGTACTTC.

Written as DNA, the CDR3 is TGTGCCAGCAGTCAACGGGGGTGGGATACGCAGTATTTT. Protein product: CASSQRGWDTQYF. The chain is built from TRBV27 and TRBJ2-3; D may be TRBD2 (6 bases). V lost 5 bases and J lost 6, with 12 bases in between. The CDR3 is 13 amino acids. Germline V lookup: CDR1 MNHEY, CDR2 SMNVEV (reference sequence).

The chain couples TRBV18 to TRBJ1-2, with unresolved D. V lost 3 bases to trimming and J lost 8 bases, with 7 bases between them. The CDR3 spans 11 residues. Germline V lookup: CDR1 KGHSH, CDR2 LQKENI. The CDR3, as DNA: TGTGCCAGCTCACCCGATAGCGGCTACACCTTC. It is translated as CASSPDSGYTF.

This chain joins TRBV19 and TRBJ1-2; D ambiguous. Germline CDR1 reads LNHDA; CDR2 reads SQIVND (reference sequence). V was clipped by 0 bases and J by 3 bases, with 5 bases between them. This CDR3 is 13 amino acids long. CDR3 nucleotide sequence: TGTGCCAGTAGTATAGACAGTTACTATGGCTACACCTTC. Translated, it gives CASSIDSYYGYTF.

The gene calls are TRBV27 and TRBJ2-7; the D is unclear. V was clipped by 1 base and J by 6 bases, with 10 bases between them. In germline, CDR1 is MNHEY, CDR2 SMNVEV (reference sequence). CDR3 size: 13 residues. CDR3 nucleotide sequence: TGTGCCAGCAGTTTATTCCCCACATCCGAGCAGTACTTC. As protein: CASSLFPTSEQYF.

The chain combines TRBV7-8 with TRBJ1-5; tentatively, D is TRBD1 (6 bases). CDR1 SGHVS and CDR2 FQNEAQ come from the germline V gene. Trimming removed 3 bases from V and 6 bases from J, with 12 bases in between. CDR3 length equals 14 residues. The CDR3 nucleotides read TGTGCCAGCAGCTTTCCAGGGGCTGGTCAGCCCCAGCATTTT. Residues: CASSFPGAGQPQHF.

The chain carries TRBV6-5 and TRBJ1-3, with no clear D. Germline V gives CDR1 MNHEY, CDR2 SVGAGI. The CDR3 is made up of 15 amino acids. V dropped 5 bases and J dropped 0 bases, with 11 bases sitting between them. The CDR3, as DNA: TGTGCCAGCAGTCAAGAGGGTTTCTCTGGAAACACCATATATTTT. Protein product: CASSQEGFSGNTIYF.

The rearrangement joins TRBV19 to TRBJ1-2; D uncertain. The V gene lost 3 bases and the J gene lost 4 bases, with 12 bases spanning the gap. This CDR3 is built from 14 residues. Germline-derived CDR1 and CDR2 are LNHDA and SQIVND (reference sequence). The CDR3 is CASSILVGPYGYTF. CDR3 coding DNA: TGTGCCAGTAGTATCCTGGTGGGCCCCTATGGCTACACCTTC.

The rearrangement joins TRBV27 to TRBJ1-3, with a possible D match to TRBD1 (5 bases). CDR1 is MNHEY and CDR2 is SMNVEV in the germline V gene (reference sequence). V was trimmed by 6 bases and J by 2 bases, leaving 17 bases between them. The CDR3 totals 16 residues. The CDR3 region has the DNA TGTGCCAGCAGACCTGGACACTGGGCCGCTGGAAACACCATATATTTT. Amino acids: CASRPGHWAAGNTIYF.

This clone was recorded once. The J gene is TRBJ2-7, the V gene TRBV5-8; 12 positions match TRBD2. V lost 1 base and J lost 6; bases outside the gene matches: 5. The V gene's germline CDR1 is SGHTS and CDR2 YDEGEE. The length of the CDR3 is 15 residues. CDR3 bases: TGTGCCAGCAGCTTGAAACTAGCGGGAGGCGGCGAGCAGTACTTC. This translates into CASSLKLAGGGEQYF. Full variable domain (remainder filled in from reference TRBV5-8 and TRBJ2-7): EAGVTQSPTHLIKTRGQQATLRCSPISGHTSVYWYQQALGLGLQFLLWYDEGEERNRGNFPPRFSGRQFPNYSSELNVNALELEDSALYLCASSLKLAGGGEQYFGPGTRLTVT.

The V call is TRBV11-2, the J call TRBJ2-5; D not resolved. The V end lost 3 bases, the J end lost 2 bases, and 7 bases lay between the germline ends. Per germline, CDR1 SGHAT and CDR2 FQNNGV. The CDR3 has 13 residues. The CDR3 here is CASSFNKQETQYF. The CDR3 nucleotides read TGTGCCAGCAGCTTCAACAAGCAAGAGACCCAGTACTTC.

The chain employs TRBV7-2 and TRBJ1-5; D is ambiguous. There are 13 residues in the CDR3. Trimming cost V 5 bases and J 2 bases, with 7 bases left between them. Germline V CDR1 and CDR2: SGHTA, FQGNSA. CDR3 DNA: TGTGCCAGCAGCATCCGGGGCAATCAGCCCCAGCATTTT. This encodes CASSIRGNQPQHF.

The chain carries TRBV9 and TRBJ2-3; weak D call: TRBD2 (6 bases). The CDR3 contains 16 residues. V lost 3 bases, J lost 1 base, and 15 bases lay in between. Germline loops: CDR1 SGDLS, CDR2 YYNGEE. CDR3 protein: CASSGFGTGGTDTQYF. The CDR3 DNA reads TGTGCCAGCAGCGGGTTCGGGACTGGAGGCACAGATACGCAGTATTTT.

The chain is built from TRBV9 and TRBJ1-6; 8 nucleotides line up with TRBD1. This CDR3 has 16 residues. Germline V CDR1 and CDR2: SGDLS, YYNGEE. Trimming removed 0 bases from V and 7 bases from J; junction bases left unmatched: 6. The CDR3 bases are TGTGCCAGCAGCGTAGGGCATGGACAGGGAAATTCACCCCTCCACTTT. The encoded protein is CASSVGHGQGNSPLHF.

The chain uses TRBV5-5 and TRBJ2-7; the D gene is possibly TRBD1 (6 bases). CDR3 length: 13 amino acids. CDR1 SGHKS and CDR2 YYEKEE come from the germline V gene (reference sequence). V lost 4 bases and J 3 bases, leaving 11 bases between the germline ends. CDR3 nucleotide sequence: TGTGCCAGCAGCCCGGCGGACAGCTACGAGCAGTACTTC. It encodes CASSPADSYEQYF.

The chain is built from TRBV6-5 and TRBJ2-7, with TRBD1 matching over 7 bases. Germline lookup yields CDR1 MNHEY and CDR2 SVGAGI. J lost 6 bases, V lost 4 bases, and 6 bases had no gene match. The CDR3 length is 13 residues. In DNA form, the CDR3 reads TGTGCCAGCAGTTCCAATAACAGGGGCGAGCAGTACTTC. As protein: CASSSNNRGEQYF.